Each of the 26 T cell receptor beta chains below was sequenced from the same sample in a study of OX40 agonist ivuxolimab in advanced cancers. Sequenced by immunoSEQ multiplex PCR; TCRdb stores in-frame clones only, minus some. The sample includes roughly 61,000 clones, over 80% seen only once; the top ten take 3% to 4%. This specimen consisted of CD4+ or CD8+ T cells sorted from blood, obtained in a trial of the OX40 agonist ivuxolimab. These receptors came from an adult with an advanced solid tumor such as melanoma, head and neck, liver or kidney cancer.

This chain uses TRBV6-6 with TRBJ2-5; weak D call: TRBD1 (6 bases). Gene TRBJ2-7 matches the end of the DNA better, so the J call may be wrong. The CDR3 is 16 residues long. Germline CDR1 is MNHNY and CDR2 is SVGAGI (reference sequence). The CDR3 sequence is CASSLDRPGAGYEQYF. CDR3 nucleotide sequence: TGTGCCAGCAGCTTAGACCGGCCAGGGGCCGGCTACGAGCAGTACTTC.

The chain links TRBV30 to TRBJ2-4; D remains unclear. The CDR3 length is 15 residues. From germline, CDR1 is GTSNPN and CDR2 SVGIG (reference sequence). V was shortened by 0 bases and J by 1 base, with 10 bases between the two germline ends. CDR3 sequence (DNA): TGTGCCTGGAGTGTACGTGGGATTGCCAAAAACATTCAGTACTTC. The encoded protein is CAWSVRGIAKNIQYF.

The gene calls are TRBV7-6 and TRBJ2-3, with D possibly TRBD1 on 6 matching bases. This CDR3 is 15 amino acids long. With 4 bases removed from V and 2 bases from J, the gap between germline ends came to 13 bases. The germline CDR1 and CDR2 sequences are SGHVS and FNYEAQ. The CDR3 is CASSSQQGITDTQYF. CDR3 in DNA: TGTGCCAGCAGCTCCCAACAGGGTATCACAGATACGCAGTATTTT.

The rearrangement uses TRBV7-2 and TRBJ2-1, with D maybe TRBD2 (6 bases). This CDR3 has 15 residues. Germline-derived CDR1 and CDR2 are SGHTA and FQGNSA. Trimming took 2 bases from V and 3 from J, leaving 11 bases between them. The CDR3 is CASSLSSDNYNEQFF. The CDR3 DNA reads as TGTGCCAGCAGCTTATCTAGCGACAACTACAATGAGCAGTTCTTC.

The DNA for the CDR3 is TGCGCCTCTGCGGAGGGTTTCAATCAGCCCCAGCATTTT. Amino acid sequence: CASAEGFNQPQHF. The chain couples TRBV5-1 to TRBJ1-5, with no clear D. The CDR3 consists of 13 residues. Trimming removed 10 bases at V and 3 bases at J, with 14 bases between. Per the germline V gene, CDR1 is SGHRS and CDR2 is YFSETQ.

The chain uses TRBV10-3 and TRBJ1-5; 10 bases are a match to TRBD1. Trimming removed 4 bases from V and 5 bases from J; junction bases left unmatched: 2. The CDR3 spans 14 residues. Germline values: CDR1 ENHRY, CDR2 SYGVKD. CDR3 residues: CAISVGTGDQPQHF. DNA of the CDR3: TGTGCCATCAGTGTTGGGACAGGGGATCAGCCCCAGCATTTT.

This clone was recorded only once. CDR3 DNA: TGTGCCAGCAGTCCTTTTATGGGTGAAAGGTCTGAAAAACTGTTTTTT. This sequence encodes CASSPFMGERSEKLFF. The rearrangement links TRBV28 to TRBJ1-4; D is ambiguous. V was trimmed by 5 bases and J by 7 bases, leaving 20 bases between them. Germline V gene sequence: CDR1 MDHEN, CDR2 SYDVKM. This CDR3 contains 16 residues.

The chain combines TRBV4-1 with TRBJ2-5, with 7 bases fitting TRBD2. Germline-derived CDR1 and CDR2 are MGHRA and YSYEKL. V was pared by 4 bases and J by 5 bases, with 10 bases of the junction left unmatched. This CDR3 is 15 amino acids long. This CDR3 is CASSRGEGAGETQYF. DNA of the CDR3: TGCGCCAGCAGCCGTGGGGAGGGAGCCGGTGAGACCCAGTACTTC.

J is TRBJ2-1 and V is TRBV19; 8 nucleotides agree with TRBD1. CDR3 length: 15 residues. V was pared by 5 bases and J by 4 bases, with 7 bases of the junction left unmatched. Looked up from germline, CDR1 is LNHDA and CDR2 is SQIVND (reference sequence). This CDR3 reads CASSLDRASYNEQFF. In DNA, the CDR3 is TGTGCCAGTAGTTTGGACAGGGCGAGTTACAATGAGCAGTTCTTC.

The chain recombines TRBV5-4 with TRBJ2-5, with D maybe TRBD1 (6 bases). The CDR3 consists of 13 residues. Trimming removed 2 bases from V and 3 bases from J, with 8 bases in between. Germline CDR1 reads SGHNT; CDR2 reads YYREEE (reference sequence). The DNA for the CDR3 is TGTGCCAGCAGCTTAAGGGACAAAGAGACCCAGTACTTC. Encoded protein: CASSLRDKETQYF.

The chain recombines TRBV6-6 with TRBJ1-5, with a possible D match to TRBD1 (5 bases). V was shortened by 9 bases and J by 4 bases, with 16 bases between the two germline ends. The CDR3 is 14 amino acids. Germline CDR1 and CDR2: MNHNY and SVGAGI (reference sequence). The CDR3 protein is CASGELGENQPQHF. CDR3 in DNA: TGTGCCAGTGGGGAATTAGGGGAGAATCAGCCCCAGCATTTT.

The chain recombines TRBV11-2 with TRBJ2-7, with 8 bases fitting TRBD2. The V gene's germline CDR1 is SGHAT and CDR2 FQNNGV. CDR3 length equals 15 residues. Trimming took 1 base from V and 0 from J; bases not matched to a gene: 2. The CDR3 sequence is CASSLASGFSYEQYF. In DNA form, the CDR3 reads TGTGCCAGCAGCTTAGCTAGCGGGTTCTCCTACGAGCAGTACTTC.

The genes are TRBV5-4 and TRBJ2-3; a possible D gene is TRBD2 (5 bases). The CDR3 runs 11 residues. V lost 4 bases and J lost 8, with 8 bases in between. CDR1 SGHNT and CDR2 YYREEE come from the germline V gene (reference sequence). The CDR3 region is CASSPGVTQYF. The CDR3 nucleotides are TGTGCCAGCAGCCCCGGGGTTACGCAGTATTTT.

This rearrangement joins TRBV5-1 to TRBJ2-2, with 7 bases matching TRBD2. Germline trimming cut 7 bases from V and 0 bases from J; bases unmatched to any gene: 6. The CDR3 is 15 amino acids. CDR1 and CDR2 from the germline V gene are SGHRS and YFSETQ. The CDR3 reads CASLGGAANTGELFF. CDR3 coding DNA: TGCGCCAGCCTGGGAGGGGCGGCGAACACCGGGGAGCTGTTTTTT.

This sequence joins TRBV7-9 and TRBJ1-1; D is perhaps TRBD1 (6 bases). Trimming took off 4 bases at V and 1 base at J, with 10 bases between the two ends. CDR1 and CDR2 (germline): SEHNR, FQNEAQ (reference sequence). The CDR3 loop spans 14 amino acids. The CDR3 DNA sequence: TGTGCCAGCAGCTCCTGGGGACAGAACACTGAAGCTTTCTTT. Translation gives CASSSWGQNTEAFF. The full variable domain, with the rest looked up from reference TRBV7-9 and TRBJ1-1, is DTGVSQNPRHKITKRGQNVTFRCDPISEHNRLYWYRQTLGQGPEFLTYFQNEAQLEKSRLLSDRFSAERPKGSFSTLEIQRTEQGDSAMYLCASSSWGQNTEAFFGQGTRLTVV.

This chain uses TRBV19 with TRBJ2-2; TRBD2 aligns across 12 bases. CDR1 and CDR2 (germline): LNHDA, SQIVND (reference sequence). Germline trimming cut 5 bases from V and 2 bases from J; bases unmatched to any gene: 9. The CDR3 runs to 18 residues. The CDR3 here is CASSLLGLAGINTGELFF. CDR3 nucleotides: TGTGCCAGTAGTCTTTTAGGACTAGCGGGAATAAACACCGGGGAGCTGTTTTTT.

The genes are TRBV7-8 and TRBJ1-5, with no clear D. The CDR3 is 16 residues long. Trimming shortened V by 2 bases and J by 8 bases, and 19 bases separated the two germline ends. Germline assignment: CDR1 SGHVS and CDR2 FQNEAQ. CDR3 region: CASSLTLEGSPKPQHF. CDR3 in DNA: TGTGCCAGCAGCTTAACGTTGGAAGGCTCGCCAAAGCCCCAGCATTTT.

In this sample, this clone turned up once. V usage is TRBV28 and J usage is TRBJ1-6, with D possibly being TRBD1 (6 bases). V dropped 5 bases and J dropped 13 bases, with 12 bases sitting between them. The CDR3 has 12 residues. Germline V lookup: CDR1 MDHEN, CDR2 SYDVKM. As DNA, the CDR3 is TGTGCCAGCAGTCGACAGGCTATCCCCCTCCACTTT. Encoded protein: CASSRQAIPLHF.

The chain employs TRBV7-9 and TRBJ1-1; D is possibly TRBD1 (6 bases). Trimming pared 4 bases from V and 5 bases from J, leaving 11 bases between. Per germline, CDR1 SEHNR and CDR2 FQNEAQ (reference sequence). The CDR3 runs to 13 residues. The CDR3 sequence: CASSSTGPTEAFF. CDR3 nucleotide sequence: TGTGCCAGCAGCTCGACAGGACCTACTGAAGCTTTCTTT.

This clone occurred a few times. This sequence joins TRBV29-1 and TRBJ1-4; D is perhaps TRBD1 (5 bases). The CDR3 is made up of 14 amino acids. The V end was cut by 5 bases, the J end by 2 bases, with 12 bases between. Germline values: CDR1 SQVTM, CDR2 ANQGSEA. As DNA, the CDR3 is TGCAGCGTTTTAGGTGGGACGACTAATGAAAAACTGTTTTTT. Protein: CSVLGGTTNEKLFF.

The CDR3 DNA reads TGTGCCATCAGGGCGGGAGCGGATGGGGCCAACGTCCTGACTTTC. This sequence encodes CAIRAGADGANVLTF. The rearrangement joins TRBV10-3 to TRBJ2-6, with 7 positions matching TRBD2. With 6 bases clipped from V and 3 bases from J, the junction kept 5 bases outside the gene matches. The CDR3 is 15 amino acids. The germline CDR1 and CDR2 sequences are ENHRY and SYGVKD.

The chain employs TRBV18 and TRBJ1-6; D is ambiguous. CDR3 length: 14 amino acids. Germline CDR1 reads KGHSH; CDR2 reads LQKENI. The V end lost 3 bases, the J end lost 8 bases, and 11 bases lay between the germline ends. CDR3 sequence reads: CASSPEYADSPLHF. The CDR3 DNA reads TGTGCCAGCTCACCGGAATATGCGGATTCACCCCTCCACTTT. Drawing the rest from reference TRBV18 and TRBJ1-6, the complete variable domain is NAGVMQNPRHLVRRRGQEARLRCSPMKGHSHVYWYRQLPEEGLKFMVYLQKENIIDESGMPKERFSAEFPKEGPSILRIQQVVRGDSAAYFCASSPEYADSPLHFGNGTRLTVT.

CDR3 sequence reads: CASSFRTREETQYF. As DNA, the CDR3 is TGTGCCAGCAGCTTCCGGACTAGAGAGGAGACCCAGTACTTC. The chain couples TRBV7-2 to TRBJ2-5; 7 nucleotides line up with TRBD2. This CDR3 spans 14 amino acids. CDR1 is SGHTA and CDR2 is FQGNSA in the germline V gene. Trimming cost V 3 bases and J 5 bases; bases outside gene matches: 6.

CDR3 amino acids: CASSQGTGGSYEQYF. The CDR3 bases are TGTGCCAGCTCACAAGGGACAGGGGGCTCCTACGAGCAGTACTTC. The genes are TRBV18 and TRBJ2-5, with 11 bases identical to TRBD1. The J call is doubtful: the DNA matches TRBJ2-7 better. CDR3 length: 15 residues. Germline loops: CDR1 KGHSH, CDR2 LQKENI.

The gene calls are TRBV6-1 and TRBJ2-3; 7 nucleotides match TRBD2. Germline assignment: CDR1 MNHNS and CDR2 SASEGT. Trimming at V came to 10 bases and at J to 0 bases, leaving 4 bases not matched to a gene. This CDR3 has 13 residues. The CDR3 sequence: CATTAGSTDTQYF. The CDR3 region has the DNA TGTGCCACCACAGCGGGGAGCACAGATACGCAGTATTTT.

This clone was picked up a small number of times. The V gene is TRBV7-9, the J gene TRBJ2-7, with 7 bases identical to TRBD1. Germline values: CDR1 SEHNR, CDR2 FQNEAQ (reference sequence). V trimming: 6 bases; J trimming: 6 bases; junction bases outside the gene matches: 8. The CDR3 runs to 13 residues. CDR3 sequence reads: CASSRQGSSEQYF. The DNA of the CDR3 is TGTGCCAGCAGTCGACAGGGATCGAGCGAGCAGTACTTC.